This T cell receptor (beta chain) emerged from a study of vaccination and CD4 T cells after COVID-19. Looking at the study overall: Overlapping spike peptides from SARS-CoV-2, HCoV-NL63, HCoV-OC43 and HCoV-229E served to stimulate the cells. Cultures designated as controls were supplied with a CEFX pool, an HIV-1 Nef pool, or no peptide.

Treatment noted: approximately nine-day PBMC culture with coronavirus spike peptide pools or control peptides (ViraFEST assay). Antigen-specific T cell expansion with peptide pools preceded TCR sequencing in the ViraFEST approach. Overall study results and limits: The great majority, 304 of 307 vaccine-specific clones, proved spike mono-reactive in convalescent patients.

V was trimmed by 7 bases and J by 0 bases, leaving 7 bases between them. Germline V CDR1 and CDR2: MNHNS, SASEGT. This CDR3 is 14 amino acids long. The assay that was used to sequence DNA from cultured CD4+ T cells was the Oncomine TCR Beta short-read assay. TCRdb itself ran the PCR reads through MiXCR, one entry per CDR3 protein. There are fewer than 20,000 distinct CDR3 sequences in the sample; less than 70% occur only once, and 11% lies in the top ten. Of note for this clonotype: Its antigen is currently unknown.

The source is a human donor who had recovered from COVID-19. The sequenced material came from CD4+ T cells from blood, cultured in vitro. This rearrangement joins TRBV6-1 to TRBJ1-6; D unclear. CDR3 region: CASKPSSYNSPLHF. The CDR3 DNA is TGTGCCAGCAAACCAAGCTCCTATAATTCACCCCTCCACTTT.